The present entry profiles one TCR beta chain with its context. CDR3 length: 13 residues. CDR1 is MNHEY, CDR2 SVGAGI, per germline. Trimming left V 4 bases short and J 5 bases short, with 11 bases between. The sample comes from a study of blood T cell repertoires in COVID-19. As for the study in general: COVID-19 samples collected from the United States, Italy and Spain covered acute and convalescent phases.

The protocol was immunoSEQ multiplex PCR, while the TCRdb copy is restricted to in-frame clones and leaves out a portion. The sample yields under 150,000 clones, roughly 76% seen once. The V and J genes are TRBV6-5 and TRBJ1-1; a weak D match, TRBD1 (6 bases). Sequencing used peripheral blood. This clonotype was obtained from a man at least 80 years old with acute or convalescent COVID-19. The CDR3 coding sequence is TGTGCCAGCAGTTCCCTGGGGGCAACTGAAGCTTTCTTT. The encoded protein is CASSSLGATEAFF.